This note documents a single T cell receptor beta chain sequence. The data originate from a study of blood T cell repertoires in COVID-19. Study at large: COVID-19 samples, acute and convalescent, were from the United States, Italy and Spain. T cells, B-cell-depleted T cells, or PBMCs supplied cDNA or gDNA.

CDR3 length: 15 residues. The V gene's germline CDR1 is LGHDT and CDR2 YNNKEL (reference sequence). V gave up 1 base and J gave up 7 bases, with 11 bases separating them. During active infection, Seattle patients enrolled and were then monitored through disease. In the original workflow: Amplification of reference gene primers provided the estimated nucleated cell counts. The protocol was immunoSEQ multiplex PCR, while the TCRdb copy is restricted to in-frame clones and leaves out a portion. V, J and clone size derive from that table, while D and trimming were established from the DNA sequence. This table holds 250,000 to 350,000 clones, roughly 90% found once.

The receptor was derived from a woman aged 25-40 years with COVID-19, enrolled during active disease. The sequenced sample consisted of peripheral blood. The V call is TRBV3-1 (or the pseudogene TRBV3-2), the J call TRBJ1-6; TRBD1 is a possible D gene (6 bases). The CDR3 DNA reads TGTGCCAGCAGCCAAGGTGTAGGGGGAAATTCACCCCTCCACTTT. This encodes CASSQGVGGNSPLHF.